The clone carrying this TCR beta chain occurred a few times. The germline V gene has CDR1 MNHEY and CDR2 SVGAGI. CDR3 length: 16 amino acids. The V gene end was trimmed by 3 bases and the J gene end by 0 bases; junction bases not matched to a gene: 5. This entry is derived from a study of quantifying T cell responses using KT2 cells. Study background: Reverse transcription used primers in the TCR alpha and beta constant regions. A predetermined fluorescence threshold ended the second PCR, run as a qPCR.

Known numbers of the T cell clone KT2 were added to PBMC. A single-stranded UMI oligo with SP2 sequence was ligated to cDNA 3' ends. First-round PCR used four to five cycles and beta primers RC1.1 and RC1.2 covering TRBC1 and TRBC2. TCRdb recomputed calls from the UMI-ligation and nested PCR reads with MiXCR, one row per CDR3 protein. The table has around 35,000 distinct CDR3 sequences, 10% seen once; the top ten hold roughly 9.7%. The rearrangement joins TRBV6-5 to TRBJ1-5; 7 bases line up with TRBD1. This clonotype originated in a human donor. Sequencing input: PBMCs spiked with cells of the T cell clone KT2. Here the CDR3 DNA reads TGTGCCAGCAGTTATCCCCGACAGGGTAGCAATCAGCCCCAGCATTTT. Amino acid sequence: CASSYPRQGSNQPQHF.